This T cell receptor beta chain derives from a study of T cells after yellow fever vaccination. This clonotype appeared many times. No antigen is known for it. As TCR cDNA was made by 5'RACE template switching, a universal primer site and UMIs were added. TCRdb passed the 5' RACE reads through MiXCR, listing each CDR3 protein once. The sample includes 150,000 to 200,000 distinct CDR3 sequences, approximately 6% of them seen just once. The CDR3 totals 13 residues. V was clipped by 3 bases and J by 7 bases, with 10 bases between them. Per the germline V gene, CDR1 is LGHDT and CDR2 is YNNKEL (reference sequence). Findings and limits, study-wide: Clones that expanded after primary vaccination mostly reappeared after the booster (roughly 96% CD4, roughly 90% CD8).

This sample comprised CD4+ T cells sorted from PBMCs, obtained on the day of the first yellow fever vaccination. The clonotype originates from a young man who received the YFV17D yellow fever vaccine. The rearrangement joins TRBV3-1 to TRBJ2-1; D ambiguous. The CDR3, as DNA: TGTGCCAGCAGCCATCTTGTAGCTAATGAGCAGTTCTTC. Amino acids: CASSHLVANEQFF.